The next 11 T cell receptor beta chains were all read from a single sample in a study of PD-1 blockade in mismatch repair-deficient tumors. Assay: immunoSEQ multiplex PCR; the TCRdb copy retains only in-frame clones and omits some. The sample contains tens of thousands of clones, about 80% of which appear only once. Specimen: peripheral blood, collected 4 weeks after starting pembrolizumab. Every receptor here comes from an adult with mismatch repair-deficient cancer.

The chain combines TRBV5-1 with TRBJ2-5; no clear D gene. CDR3 size: 13 residues. Between the trimmed V and J ends, which lost 4 bases and 5 bases, there was a span of 12 bases. CDR1 and CDR2 (germline): SGHRS, YFSETQ. CDR3: CASSVEARETQYF. Written as DNA, the CDR3 is TGCGCCAGCAGCGTAGAGGCCCGGGAGACCCAGTACTTC. Filled out from reference TRBV5-1 and TRBJ2-5, the complete variable domain reads KAGVTQTPRYLIKTRGQQVTLSCSPISGHRSVSWYQQTPGQGLQFLFEYFSETQRNKGNFPGRFSGRQFSNSRSEMNVSTLELGDSALYLCASSVEARETQYFGPGTRLLVL.

This sequence joins TRBV14 and TRBJ1-2, with D possibly being TRBD1 (5 bases). This CDR3 has 14 residues. The V end lost 2 bases, the J end lost 0 bases, and 7 bases lay between the germline ends. CDR1 is SGHDN, CDR2 FVKESK, per germline. CDR3 amino acids: CASSQRGSNYGYTF. CDR3 nucleotide sequence: TGTGCCAGCAGCCAAAGGGGATCTAACTATGGCTACACCTTC.

This clone has more than one count but fewer than ten. The CDR3 is CASIGQGADEQFF. CDR3 nucleotides: TGTGCCAGTATAGGACAGGGGGCCGATGAGCAGTTCTTC. The chain links TRBV19 to TRBJ2-1; 11 nucleotides agree with TRBD1. CDR3 size: 13 residues. J was trimmed by 8 bases and V by 7 bases; bases with no gene match: 4. Germline V gives CDR1 LNHDA, CDR2 SQIVND (reference sequence).

The chain couples TRBV4-1 to TRBJ2-5; 9 nucleotides align to TRBD2. Germline lookup yields CDR1 MGHRA and CDR2 YSYEKL. After removal of 1 base from V and 5 bases from J, the junction contained 5 bases not matched to a gene. The CDR3 has 15 residues. CDR3 in DNA: TGCGCCAGCAGCCAAGTAGCGGGAGTGGGGGAGACCCAGTACTTC. The encoded protein is CASSQVAGVGETQYF.

CDR3 amino acids: CAWSVQGGQNYGYTF. The CDR3, as DNA: TGTGCCTGGAGTGTACAAGGGGGGCAGAACTATGGCTACACCTTC. The J gene is TRBJ1-2, the V gene TRBV30, with D perhaps TRBD1 (6 bases). Germline V gives CDR1 GTSNPN, CDR2 SVGIG (reference sequence). Trimming pared 0 bases from V and 2 bases from J, leaving 13 bases between. The CDR3 is made up of 15 amino acids. Full variable domain (remainder filled in from reference TRBV30 and TRBJ1-2): SQTIHQWPATLVQPVGSPLSLECTVEGTSNPNLYWYRQAAGRGLQLLFYSVGIGQISSEVPQNLSASRPQDRQFILSSKKLLLSDSGFYLCAWSVQGGQNYGYTFGSGTRLTVV.

The chain combines TRBV6-4 with TRBJ2-1, with D possibly being TRBD1 (7 bases). The CDR3 is made up of 21 amino acids. Germline lookup yields CDR1 MRHNA and CDR2 SNTAGT. With 0 bases removed from V and 1 base from J, the gap between germline ends came to 25 bases. The CDR3 DNA is TGTGCCAGCAGTGACTCAATCGACAGGGTTGGGGGGAAGGGGTCCTACAATGAGCAGTTCTTC. Encoded protein: CASSDSIDRVGGKGSYNEQFF.

The chain carries TRBV19 and TRBJ1-5; the D is unclear. This CDR3 is built from 15 residues. CDR1 and CDR2 from the germline V gene are LNHDA and SQIVND (reference sequence). V gave up 4 bases and J gave up 0 bases, with 10 bases separating them. For the CDR3, the DNA is TGTGCCAGTAGTACAGTCGAGTATAGCAATCAGCCCCAGCATTTT. Protein sequence: CASSTVEYSNQPQHF.

This clone was observed a handful of times. The CDR3 DNA follows: TGCGCCAGCAGCTTGTTCAGCGGGAGGGCCAATGAGCAGTTCTTC. Amino acid sequence: CASSLFSGRANEQFF. This sequence joins TRBV5-1 and TRBJ2-1; 10 bases align to TRBD2. The CDR3 contains 15 residues. V lost 1 base to trimming and J lost 6 bases; unmatched junction nucleotides: 4. The germline V gene has CDR1 SGHRS and CDR2 YFSETQ.

This clone has more than one count but fewer than ten. J is TRBJ2-7 and V is TRBV6-6; no definite D call. The CDR3 is made up of 14 amino acids. CDR1 and CDR2 (germline): MNHNY, SVGAGI (reference sequence). Trimming stripped 5 bases from V and 4 bases from J, with 15 bases between. CDR3 loop: CASSSSALIYEQYF. The CDR3 nucleotides are TGTGCCAGCAGTAGTTCGGCACTCATTTACGAGCAGTACTTC.

CDR3 in amino acids: CASSLGVGSPGANVLTF. For the CDR3, the DNA is TGTGCCAGCAGCCTCGGGGTCGGATCCCCTGGGGCCAACGTCCTGACTTTC. J is TRBJ2-6 and V is TRBV7-9; TRBD2 is a possible D gene (5 bases). Trimming removed 5 bases at V and 2 bases at J, with 16 bases between. This CDR3 contains 17 residues. CDR1 SEHNR and CDR2 FQNEAQ come from the germline V gene (reference sequence).

CDR3 nucleotides: TGTGCCAGCTCACCAGTCGGGAGCTCCTACAATGAGCAGTTCTTC. It yields the protein CASSPVGSSYNEQFF. V usage is TRBV18 and J usage is TRBJ2-1; tentative D call: TRBD2 (6 bases). The germline V gene encodes CDR1 KGHSH and CDR2 LQKENI. The V and J ends lost 2 bases and 0 bases respectively, with 8 bases between them. The CDR3 is made up of 15 amino acids.